These T cell receptor beta chains were read from a single sample in a study of T cell repertoires in cytomegalovirus infection. TCRdb reprocessed the reads with MiXCR, giving one entry per CDR3 protein. The sample lists some 450,000 distinct CDR3 sequences, 25% to 40% occurring once. What was sequenced was PBMCs. Receptors were obtained from a human donor in good health (CMV status not recorded). Some clones in this sample may be carry-over from other donors' samples. The CDR3 runs from the conserved cysteine through the conserved F or W. The D gene is left open where the match is weak. Only some rows state a clone size, as once, few, many or a class for expanded clones.

CDR3nt: TGTGCCAGCAGCTTAGCGGCGGTCGTAACAGATGCGCAGTATTTT
CDR3aa: CASSLAAVVTDAQYF
len: 15
j_gene: TRBJ2-3
abundance: many
v_gene: TRBV7-2
d_gene: -

CDR3nt: TGTGCCAGTTCGTTCCGGGACAGCCCTAATGAGCAGTTCTTC
CDR3aa: CASSFRDSPNEQFF
len: 14
j_gene: TRBJ2-1
abundance: many
v_gene: TRBV12-3/TRBV12-4
d_gene: TRBD1

CDR3nt: TGTGCCAGCAGTTTGCGTCAGAAGGTGGGTAGGAACTATGGCTACACCTTC
CDR3aa: CASSLRQKVGRNYGYTF
len: 17
j_gene: TRBJ1-2
abundance: -
v_gene: TRBV12-3/TRBV12-4
d_gene: -

CDR3nt: TGTGCCAGCAGCCCGGACTCAGGGGAGCTGTTTTTT
CDR3aa: CASSPDSGELFF
len: 12
j_gene: TRBJ2-2
abundance: -
v_gene: TRBV3-2
d_gene: -

CDR3nt: TGTGCCAGCAGTCACAAGAGGATCCACAATGAGCAGTTCTTC
CDR3aa: CASSHKRIHNEQFF
len: 14
j_gene: TRBJ2-1
abundance: few
v_gene: TRBV6-1
d_gene: -

CDR3nt: TGTGCCAGCAGCTTAGACAGGGCCCGTACCTACGAGCAGTACTTC
CDR3aa: CASSLDRARTYEQYF
len: 15
j_gene: TRBJ2-7
abundance: -
v_gene: TRBV7-2
d_gene: -

CDR3nt: TGTGCCAGCAGCCAGAACAGGGGGGATGAAAAACTGTTTTTT
CDR3aa: CASSQNRGDEKLFF
len: 14
j_gene: TRBJ1-4
abundance: many
v_gene: TRBV7-2
d_gene: TRBD1

CDR3nt: TGTGCCATCAGTGGAGGGACAGGGGCTTTTAGCTCCTACAATGAGCAGTTCTTC
CDR3aa: CAISGGTGAFSSYNEQFF
len: 18
j_gene: TRBJ2-1
abundance: -
v_gene: TRBV10-3
d_gene: TRBD1

CDR3nt: TGTGCCAGCAGTGAAGTTCTAGGGGGCAGTGGCAATCAGCCCCAGCATTTT
CDR3aa: CASSEVLGGSGNQPQHF
len: 17
j_gene: TRBJ1-5
abundance: few
v_gene: TRBV6-1
d_gene: TRBD1

CDR3nt: TGTGCCAGCAGCTTGGGGCGGGGTTTCTCCTACGAGCAGTACTTC
CDR3aa: CASSLGRGFSYEQYF
len: 15
j_gene: TRBJ2-7
abundance: few
v_gene: TRBV5-8
d_gene: -

CDR3nt: TGTGCCAGCAGCTTAGCGATCGGTGAGGGGGGCTACACCTTC
CDR3aa: CASSLAIGEGGYTF
len: 14
j_gene: TRBJ1-2
abundance: many
v_gene: TRBV7-6
d_gene: -

CDR3nt: TGTGCCAGTAGTATAGGACAGGCCTTCTACGAGCAGTACTTC
CDR3aa: CASSIGQAFYEQYF
len: 14
j_gene: TRBJ2-7
abundance: -
v_gene: TRBV19
d_gene: -

CDR3nt: TGTGCCAGCAGTGAGTTCTCATTGGGTGAGCAGTTCTTC
CDR3aa: CASSEFSLGEQFF
len: 13
j_gene: TRBJ2-1
abundance: many
v_gene: TRBV25-1
d_gene: -

CDR3nt: TGTGCCAGTTCCGAGACGTACGCCTACGAGCAGTACTTC
CDR3aa: CASSETYAYEQYF
len: 13
j_gene: TRBJ2-7
abundance: many
v_gene: TRBV12-3/TRBV12-4
d_gene: -

CDR3nt: TGTGCCAGCAAAGAGGACTACTATGGCTACACCTTC
CDR3aa: CASKEDYYGYTF
len: 12
j_gene: TRBJ1-2
abundance: -
v_gene: TRBV7-2
d_gene: -